This entry lists 14 T cell receptor beta chains sequenced from one sample in a study of human T cells and chemical hapten exposure. TCRdb passed the RACE reads through MiXCR, listing each CDR3 protein once. The top ten hold over 2% of the sample, which has some 380,000 distinct CDR3 sequences, more than 4.5% seen once. The time point was: patch test 1, 2 weeks after DPC sensitization. Treatment defined: therapeutic diphenylcyclopropenone sensitization with weekly scalp DPC. This material consisted of whole blood, taken in connection with sensitization to the hapten diphenylcyclopropenone (DPC). The source of these receptors is a woman aged 45-59 years with alopecia areata. Some clones in this sample may be carry-over from other donors' samples.

This clonotype was observed a few times. The gene calls are TRBV6-6 and TRBJ1-1, with D uncertain. CDR3 length equals 13 residues. Germline V CDR1 and CDR2: MNHNY, SVGAGI (reference sequence). Trimming shortened V by 6 bases and J by 6 bases, and 14 bases separated the two germline ends. The CDR3 DNA sequence: TGTGCCAGCAGCCCATCCACCGTGGCTGAAGCTTTCTTT. It yields the protein CASSPSTVAEAFF.

This clonotype appeared many times. This rearrangement joins TRBV5-1 to TRBJ1-1, with 7 bases that match TRBD1. CDR1 and CDR2 from the germline V gene are SGHRS and YFSETQ. The CDR3 sequence is 15 residues long. Trimming at V came to 4 bases and at J to 1 base, leaving 7 bases not matched to a gene. The DNA for the CDR3 is TGCGCCAGCAGCGGGGGGGACAGATCGAACACTGAAGCTTTCTTT. The encoded protein is CASSGGDRSNTEAFF.

This clonotype was detected ten times or more. This chain links TRBV12-3 or TRBV12-4 with TRBJ2-1, with D perhaps assigned TRBD1 or TRBD2 (5 bases each). V lost 3 bases, J lost 3 bases, and 15 bases lay in between. CDR3 length equals 16 residues. The CDR3 sequence is CASSFPQGEVYNEQFF. The CDR3 nucleotides read TGTGCCAGCAGTTTTCCGCAGGGAGAGGTCTACAATGAGCAGTTCTTC.

For this clonotype: With a much larger clone just one base away, this may be a read error. V is TRBV6-5 and J is TRBJ2-2; D gene unclear. The CDR3 has 15 residues. CDR1 is MNHEY and CDR2 is SVGAGI in the germline V gene. V dropped 2 bases and J dropped 3 bases, with 10 bases sitting between them. CDR3 nucleotide sequence: TGTGCCAGCAGTTACCTCAAACAGTACACCGGGGAGCTGTTTTTT. Translating gives CASSYLKQYTGELFF.

This clonotype was detected a few times. The V call is TRBV10-3, the J call TRBJ2-1; TRBD2 agrees at 7 bases. V dropped 3 bases and J dropped 5; count of bases not matched to a gene: 7. The CDR3 is 15 residues long. Germline values: CDR1 ENHRY, CDR2 SYGVKD. The CDR3 nucleotides are TGTGCCATCAGTGACCTAGCGGTAACTCACAATGAGCAGTTCTTC. It is translated as CAISDLAVTHNEQFF.

In its sample, this clonotype was seen many times. The chain combines TRBV12-3 or TRBV12-4 with TRBJ1-5; a weak D match, TRBD1 (5 bases). This CDR3 is built from 12 residues. V dropped 7 bases and J dropped 12 bases, with 16 bases sitting between them. DNA of the CDR3: TGTGCCAGCAACCCAGGCGGGGGGTACCAGCATTTT. It specifies CASNPGGGYQHF.

This clonotype was seen repeatedly, ten times or more. The rearrangement joins TRBV7-9 to TRBJ1-2; D gene uncertain. V lost 1 base, J lost 1 base, and 7 bases lay in between. Germline V gives CDR1 SEHNR, CDR2 FQNEAQ (reference sequence). This CDR3 contains 14 residues. The CDR3: CASSLGWVNYGYTF. CDR3 in DNA: TGTGCCAGCAGCTTAGGCTGGGTTAACTATGGCTACACCTTC.

This clonotype has at least ten counts. The chain joins TRBV12-5 to TRBJ2-5, with 8 bases aligning to TRBD2. The germline V gene encodes CDR1 LGHNT and CDR2 FRNRAP. J lost 0 bases, V lost 1 base, and 4 bases had no gene match. The CDR3 loop spans 16 amino acids. Written as DNA, the CDR3 is TGTGCTAGTGGTTTGGAAATCGGGAGGGACCAAGAGACCCAGTACTTC. Amino acids: CASGLEIGRDQETQYF.

This clonotype was detected only a few times. This chain joins TRBV20-1 and TRBJ2-3; the D is unclear. The V gene lost 0 bases and the J gene lost 2 bases, with 6 bases spanning the gap. There are 13 residues in the CDR3. Germline V gene lookup returns CDR1 DFQATT and CDR2 SNEGSKA (reference sequence). The CDR3 DNA is TGCAGTGCTAGAGATCGAGACACAGATACGCAGTATTTT. Translation: CSARDRDTDTQYF.

This clonotype was observed at least ten times. The chain recombines TRBV5-1 with TRBJ2-5, with TRBD1 matching 7 bases. The CDR3 extends over 15 amino acids. The V gene's germline CDR1 is SGHRS and CDR2 YFSETQ. Losses at the gene ends were 4 bases for V and 5 bases for J; bases not matched to a gene: 11. The CDR3 nucleotides are TGCGCCAGCAGCCCCCCGGGACAGCCGGCGGAGACCCAGTACTTC. It encodes CASSPPGQPAETQYF.

This clonotype was observed many times. The CDR3 DNA reads TGCAGCGGAGGGGGACAGGGTAACACCGGGGAGCTGTTTTTT. This codes for CSGGGQGNTGELFF. The rearrangement uses TRBV29-1 and TRBJ2-2, with TRBD1 matching 9 bases. This CDR3 spans 14 amino acids. Per the germline V gene, CDR1 is SQVTM and CDR2 is ANQGSEA. After removal of 7 bases from V and 2 bases from J, the junction contained 5 bases not matched to a gene.

This clonotype was recorded many times. V gene TRBV10-3 combines with J gene TRBJ1-2; D possibly corresponds to TRBD1 (5 bases). The V end was cut by 7 bases, the J end by 4 bases, with 10 bases between. Germline V lookup: CDR1 ENHRY, CDR2 SYGVKD. This CDR3 region has 12 residues. The CDR3 reads CAITGTGYGYTF. DNA of the CDR3: TGTGCCATCACTGGGACCGGCTATGGCTACACCTTC.

This clonotype was counted at least ten times. The rearrangement joins TRBV20-1 to TRBJ2-3; 8 bases map to TRBD2. Losses at the gene ends were 3 bases for V and 2 bases for J; bases not matched to a gene: 7. This CDR3 is 15 amino acids long. Germline V gene data show CDR1 as DFQATT and CDR2 as SNEGSKA (reference sequence). CDR3 sequence (DNA): TGCAGTGCTAGTCTGTCGGGGGGGCCCACAGATACGCAGTATTTT. This sequence encodes CSASLSGGPTDTQYF.

This clonotype showed up many times. The chain has TRBV6-5 and TRBJ2-5, with a possible D match to TRBD1 (6 bases). Looked up from germline, CDR1 is MNHEY and CDR2 is SVGAGI. This CDR3 region has 16 residues. With 2 bases removed from V and 2 bases from J, the gap between germline ends came to 15 bases. This CDR3 reads CASSYPARDTQETQYF. The CDR3, as DNA: TGTGCCAGCAGTTACCCAGCCCGGGACACACAAGAGACCCAGTACTTC.